This T cell receptor beta chain was recorded in a study of identical twins. Study-wide points: Surplus twin overlap in beta out-of-frame sequences was less pronounced. One should note that invariant MAIT and iNKT cells could partly confound zero-insertion analyses. With monozygotic twins, out-of-frame TCR alpha sharing exceeded what models estimated.

Using its own MiXCR run on the 5' RACE reads, TCRdb lists one record per CDR3 protein. Of 540,000 or so distinct CDR3 sequences listed, around 20% are singletons. This clonotype showed up just a few times. Antigen unknown. The donors were all healthy and Caucasian. These records were also assigned to another study, of yellow fever vaccine responses in identical twins.

The sequenced material came from CD4+ T cells sorted from blood. This clonotype was sampled from a woman aged 18-35 years in good health.

The CDR3 loop is CSVSWGATEAFF. In DNA, the CDR3 is TGCAGCGTCAGCTGGGGGGCCACTGAAGCTTTCTTT. The chain recombines TRBV29-1 with TRBJ1-1, with D perhaps TRBD1 (6 bases). The germline V gene encodes CDR1 SQVTM and CDR2 ANQGSEA. Trimming shortened V by 6 bases and J by 4 bases, and 12 bases separated the two germline ends. The CDR3 contains 12 residues.